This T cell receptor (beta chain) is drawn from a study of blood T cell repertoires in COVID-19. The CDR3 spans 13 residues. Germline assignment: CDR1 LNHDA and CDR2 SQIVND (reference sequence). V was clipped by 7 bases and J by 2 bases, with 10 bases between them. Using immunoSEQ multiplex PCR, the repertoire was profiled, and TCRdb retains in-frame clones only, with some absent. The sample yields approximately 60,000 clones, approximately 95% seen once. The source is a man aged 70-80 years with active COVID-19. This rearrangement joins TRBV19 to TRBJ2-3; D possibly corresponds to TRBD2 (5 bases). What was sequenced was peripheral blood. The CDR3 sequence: CASNPTNTDTQYF. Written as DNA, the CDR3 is TGTGCCAGTAACCCGACTAACACAGATACGCAGTATTTT.